These 13 T cell receptor beta chains share one sample of origin, sequenced in a study of T cells after yellow fever vaccination. MiXCR, applied by TCRdb to the 5' RACE reads, yields one record per CDR3 protein. This sample carries fewer than 500,000 distinct CDR3 sequences, roughly a sixth of them seen once, and the ten largest clones take roughly 19%. The material sequenced was PBMCs, taken before the yellow fever booster vaccination. All receptors come from a young man who received the YFV17D yellow fever vaccine.

The sample holds a few counts of this clonotype. The V gene is TRBV28, the J gene TRBJ2-3; D unclear. Per the germline V gene, CDR1 is MDHEN and CDR2 is SYDVKM. V lost 8 bases, J lost 6 bases, and 15 bases lay in between. CDR3 length: 13 amino acids. The CDR3 nucleotides are TGTGCCAGCGGGTCAGGTAGTTTGGATACGCAGTATTTT. Residues: CASGSGSLDTQYF.

The sample holds many counts of this clonotype. The V call is TRBV20-1, the J call TRBJ1-4, with D uncertain. Germline V gene sequence: CDR1 DFQATT, CDR2 SNEGSKA (reference sequence). CDR3 length: 13 amino acids. V lost 0 bases and J 8 bases, leaving 10 bases between the germline ends. The CDR3 DNA reads as TGCAGTGCTAGAGATCAGGCAGCCGAAAAACTGTTTTTT. It is translated as CSARDQAAEKLFF.

This clonotype has only a few counts. This rearrangement joins TRBV7-6 to TRBJ2-7, with D possibly being TRBD1 (5 bases). Trimming left V 5 bases short and J 3 bases short, with 26 bases between. The V gene's germline CDR1 is SGHVS and CDR2 FNYEAQ. The CDR3 extends over 18 amino acids. CDR3 nucleotide sequence: TGTGCCAGCAGCCCCACAGGTCTACAGGTTCCGCAGAACTACGAGCAGTACGTC. This sequence encodes CASSPTGLQVPQNYEQYV.

The rearrangement uses TRBV30 and TRBJ2-7, with D possibly TRBD2 on 6 matching bases. The CDR3 contains 15 residues. Trimming cost V 1 base and J 0 bases, with 13 bases left between them. Germline V lookup: CDR1 GTSNPN, CDR2 SVGIG (reference sequence). DNA of the CDR3: TGTGCCTGGAGTGCTGCGGGGACCTACTCCTACGAGCAGTACTTC. Translation gives CAWSAAGTYSYEQYF.

The chain links TRBV4-1 to TRBJ2-1, with D maybe TRBD2 (5 bases). The CDR3 covers 14 residues. Germline loops: CDR1 MGHRA, CDR2 YSYEKL. Trimming stripped 4 bases from V and 4 bases from J, with 11 bases between. DNA for the CDR3: TGCGCCAGCAGCCTTGGACTGTATTACAATGAGCAGTTCTTC. It yields the protein CASSLGLYYNEQFF.

The gene calls are TRBV11-2 and TRBJ1-1, with D hard to call. This CDR3 is 16 amino acids long. Germline CDR1 SGHAT, CDR2 FQNNGV. V dropped 1 base and J dropped 0 bases, with 12 bases sitting between them. CDR3 sequence reads: CASSLVADGMNTEAFF. Here the CDR3 DNA reads TGTGCCAGCAGCTTAGTGGCGGACGGCATGAACACTGAAGCTTTCTTT.

The DNA for the CDR3 is TGTGCCAGCAGCAACGCGGCGGGGGAGCTCTACGAGCAGTACTTC. Translation: CASSNAAGELYEQYF. The chain uses TRBV21-1 and TRBJ2-7; the table's D call TRBD2 went unverified against the DNA. TRBV21-1 is a known pseudogene. This CDR3 has 15 amino acids.

In this sample, this clonotype turned up a few times. CDR3 bases: TGTGCCAGCAGTCGGACTGTCCTGAGAAGCAGCAATCAGCCCCAGCATTTT. Translated, it gives CASSRTVLRSSNQPQHF. The rearrangement uses TRBV6-2 or TRBV6-3 and TRBJ1-5; D gene uncertain. Germline-derived CDR1 and CDR2 are MNHEY and SVGEGT. V was clipped by 5 bases and J by 1 base, with 18 bases between them. This CDR3 region has 17 residues.

J is TRBJ2-2 and V is TRBV5-1; possible D gene TRBD1, 6 bases. Between the trimmed V and J ends, which lost 4 bases and 1 base, there was a span of 14 bases. The CDR3 contains 16 residues. CDR1 and CDR2 from the germline V gene are SGHRS and YFSETQ. The CDR3, as DNA: TGCGCCAGCAGCCGGGGAACAGGGTGGAACACCGGGGAGCTGTTTTTT. Its protein is CASSRGTGWNTGELFF.

This clonotype was recorded a few times. The chain combines TRBV7-9 with TRBJ2-2; 7 bases map to TRBD1. Trimming cost V 5 bases and J 6 bases; bases outside gene matches: 6. Germline CDR1 is SEHNR and CDR2 is FQNEAQ (reference sequence). The CDR3 runs to 14 residues. CDR3 in DNA: TGTGCCAGCAGCCCTGACAGGGCAGCCGGGGAGCTGTTTTTT. It codes for CASSPDRAAGELFF.

The chain combines TRBV29-1 with TRBJ2-2; maybe TRBD1 (5 bases). The V and J ends lost 2 bases and 3 bases respectively, with 10 bases between them. The CDR3 loop spans 14 amino acids. Germline CDR1 is SQVTM and CDR2 is ANQGSEA. DNA of the CDR3: TGCAGCGTTGAACAGGGATGGGACACCGGGGAGCTGTTTTTT. Protein: CSVEQGWDTGELFF.

This chain links TRBV27 with TRBJ2-3, with a weak D call TRBD2 (5 bases). Germline V gene data show CDR1 as MNHEY and CDR2 as SMNVEV (reference sequence). There are 14 residues in the CDR3. V shed 6 bases and J shed 0 bases, with 10 bases lying between them. The CDR3, as DNA: TGTGCCAGCAGCCGAGCGGTTAGCACAGATACGCAGTATTTT. Amino acid sequence: CASSRAVSTDTQYF.

This clonotype appeared a few times. The chain combines TRBV20-1 with TRBJ2-1; 9 bases line up with TRBD2. The ends lost 2 bases at V and 10 bases at J; junction bases unmatched: 18. Germline CDR1 is DFQATT and CDR2 is SNEGSKA (reference sequence). This CDR3 comprises 17 residues. CDR3 region: CSARNWAGGPRKDEQFF. DNA of the CDR3: TGCAGTGCTAGAAATTGGGCGGGGGGGCCCCGGAAGGACGAGCAGTTCTTC.